This paragraph covers one T cell receptor beta chain sequence. V lost 6 bases and J lost 5; bases outside the gene matches: 9. The CDR3 is made up of 14 amino acids. Germline values: CDR1 LNHDA, CDR2 SQIVND (reference sequence). The data originate from a study of control samples from healthy donors and cancer patients. TCRdb's copy holds only in-frame clones and misses some; the assay was immunoSEQ multiplex PCR. This listing includes around 190,000 clones. Sequenced: blood. The chain uses TRBV19 and TRBJ1-2; 7 bases line up with TRBD1. The clonotype originates from a woman aged 30 to 39 in good health. The CDR3 is CASRPRDSLYGYTF. Here the CDR3 DNA reads TGTGCCAGTAGGCCCAGGGACAGTCTATATGGCTACACCTTC.